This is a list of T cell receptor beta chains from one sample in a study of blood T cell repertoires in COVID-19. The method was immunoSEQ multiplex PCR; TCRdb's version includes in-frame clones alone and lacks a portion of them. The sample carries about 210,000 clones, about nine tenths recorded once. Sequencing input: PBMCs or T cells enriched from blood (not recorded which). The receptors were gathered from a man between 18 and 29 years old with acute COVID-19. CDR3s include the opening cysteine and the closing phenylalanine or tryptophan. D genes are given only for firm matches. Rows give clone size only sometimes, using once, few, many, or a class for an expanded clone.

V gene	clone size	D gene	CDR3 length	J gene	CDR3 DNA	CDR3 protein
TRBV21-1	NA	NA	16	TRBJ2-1	TGTGCCAGCAGCAAAGTTTGTGGGACAGGTCGGAATGAGCAGTTCTTC	CASSKVCGTGRNEQFF
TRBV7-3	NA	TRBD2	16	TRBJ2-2	TGTGCCAGCAGCGTACGGACTAGCGGCGGCACCGGGGAGCTGTTTTTT	CASSVRTSGGTGELFF
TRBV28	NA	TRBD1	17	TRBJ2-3	TGTGCCAGCAGGACGCTTCAGGGGGACCTCCCCACAGATACGCAGTATTTT	CASRTLQGDLPTDTQYF
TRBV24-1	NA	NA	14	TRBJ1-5	TGTGCCACCAGTGATTACAGGGCCAATCAGCCCCAGCATTTT	CATSDYRANQPQHF
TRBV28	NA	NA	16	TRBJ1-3	TGTGCCAGCACTCTATCGGGACACCTCTCTGGAAACACCATATATTTT	CASTLSGHLSGNTIYF
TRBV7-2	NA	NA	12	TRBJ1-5	TGTGCCAGCACACAGGCCAATCAGCCCCAGCATTTT	CASTQANQPQHF
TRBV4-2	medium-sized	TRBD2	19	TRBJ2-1	TGTGCCAGCAGCCAAAGCCCCCATCCTAGCGGGAGAAGATACAATGAGCAGTTCTTC	CASSQSPHPSGRRYNEQFF
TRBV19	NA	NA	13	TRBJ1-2	TGTGCCAGTAGTATGGGGGGGCTGGATGGCTACACCTTC	CASSMGGLDGYTF
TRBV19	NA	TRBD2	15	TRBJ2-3	TGTGCCAGTAGTCCGGGACTACAAAACCCAGATACGCAGTATTTT	CASSPGLQNPDTQYF
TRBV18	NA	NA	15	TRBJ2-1	TGTGCCAGCTCACCAGGGGGGAGCTCCTACAATGAGCAGTTCTTC	CASSPGGSSYNEQFF
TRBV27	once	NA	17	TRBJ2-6	TGTGCCAGCAGTACAGGAAAAGGGGGCTCTGGGGCCAACGTCCTGACTTTC	CASSTGKGGSGANVLTF
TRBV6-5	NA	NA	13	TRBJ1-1	TGTGCCAGCAGTCTCCGAGGGAACACTGAAGCTTTCTTT	CASSLRGNTEAFF
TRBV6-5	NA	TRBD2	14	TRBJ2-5	TGTGCCAGCAGTTCGGGAGGGCCATCGGAGACCCAGTACTTC	CASSSGGPSETQYF
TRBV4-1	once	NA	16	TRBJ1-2	TGCGCCAGCAGCCAAGTCCCGGCCCCTGGGCTAAATGGCTACACCTTC	CASSQVPAPGLNGYTF
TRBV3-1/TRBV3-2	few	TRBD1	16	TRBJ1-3	TGTGCCAGCAGCCAAGGGACAGGGACCCTGCGAAACACCATATATTTT	CASSQGTGTLRNTIYF
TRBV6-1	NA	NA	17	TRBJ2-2	TGTGCCAGCAGTGAATCGGGAGTCGGCCGGGGAGCCACGGAGCTGTTTTTT	CASSESGVGRGATELFF
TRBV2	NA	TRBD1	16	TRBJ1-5	TGTGCCAGCAGTGACCCGACAGGGACCCCTGATCAGCCCCAGCATTTT	CASSDPTGTPDQPQHF
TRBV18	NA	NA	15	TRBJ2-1	TGTGCCAGCTCACAGAACGCTGCGGGATACAATGAGCAGTTCTTC	CASSQNAAGYNEQFF
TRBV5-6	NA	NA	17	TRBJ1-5	TGTGCCAGCAGCTTGGAACGCTTTCTATATAGCAATCAGCCCCAGCATTTT	CASSLERFLYSNQPQHF
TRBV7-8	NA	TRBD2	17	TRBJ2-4	TGTGCCAGCAGTTTACAAAGACTAGCGGTAGCCAAAAACATTCAGTACTTC	CASSLQRLAVAKNIQYF
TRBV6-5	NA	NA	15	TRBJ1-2	TGTGCCAGCAGTTATATGGCAGGGGCTTACTATGGCTACACCTTC	CASSYMAGAYYGYTF
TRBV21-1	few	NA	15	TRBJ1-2	TGTGCCAGCAGCACCATGGACAGGGGTTGGTATGGCTACACCTTC	CASSTMDRGWYGYTF
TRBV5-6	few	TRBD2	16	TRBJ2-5	TGTGCCAGCAGCTTGTTCAGCGCGGGAGGGTCGGAGACCCAGTACTTC	CASSLFSAGGSETQYF
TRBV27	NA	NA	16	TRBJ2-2	TGTGCCAGCAGTTCCTACGGGCGGGAATATGCCGGGGAGCTGTTTTTT	CASSSYGREYAGELFF
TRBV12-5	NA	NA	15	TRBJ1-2	TGTGCTAGTGGTTTAGGCTTATGGGAGATCTATGGCTACACCTTC	CASGLGLWEIYGYTF
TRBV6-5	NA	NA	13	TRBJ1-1	TGTGCCAGCAGTTCCCCGGGAGGGACTGAAGCTTTCTTT	CASSSPGGTEAFF
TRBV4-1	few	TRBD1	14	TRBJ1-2	TGCGCCAGCAGGACAGGGTTGTTAAGCTATGGCTACACCTTC	CASRTGLLSYGYTF
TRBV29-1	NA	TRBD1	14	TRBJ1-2	TGCAGCGTTGAAGTACCGGACAGGGCCTATGGCTACACCTTC	CSVEVPDRAYGYTF
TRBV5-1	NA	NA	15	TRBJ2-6	TGCGCCAGCAGCCCACAGGCCTCTGGGGCCAACGTCCTGACTTTC	CASSPQASGANVLTF
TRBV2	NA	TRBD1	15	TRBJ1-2	TGTGCCAGCAGGGGAGGACAGGGGGCGTGGTATGGCTACACCTTC	CASRGGQGAWYGYTF
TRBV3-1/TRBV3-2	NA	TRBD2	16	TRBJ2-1	TGTGCCAGCAGCCAAGATCCAGCGGGAGGGCACAATGAGCAGTTCTTC	CASSQDPAGGHNEQFF
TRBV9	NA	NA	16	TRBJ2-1	TGTGCCAGCAGTGACCCTAGCTTGAGCTCCTACAATGAGCAGTTCTTC	CASSDPSLSSYNEQFF
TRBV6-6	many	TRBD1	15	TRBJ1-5	TGTGCCAGCAGTTCCTCCGGACAGGTTGGTCAGCCCCAGCATTTT	CASSSSGQVGQPQHF
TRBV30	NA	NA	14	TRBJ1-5	TGTGCCTGGAGTGATTACAGGTCTAATCAGCCCCAGCATTTT	CAWSDYRSNQPQHF
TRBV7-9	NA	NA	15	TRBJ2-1	TGTGCCAGCAGTCAACTAGGAAGCTCCTACAATGAGCAGTTCTTC	CASSQLGSSYNEQFF
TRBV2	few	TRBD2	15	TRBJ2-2	TGTGCCAGCAGGCCGGGACTAGGCGTTTCCGGGGAGCTGTTTTTT	CASRPGLGVSGELFF
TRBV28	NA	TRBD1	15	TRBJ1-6	TGTGCCAGCACTCGGGGGGGGACAGTAAATTCACCCCTCCACTTT	CASTRGGTVNSPLHF
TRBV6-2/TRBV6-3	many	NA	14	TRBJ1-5	TGTGCCAGCAGTTACAATCACGAGAATCAGCCCCAGCATTTT	CASSYNHENQPQHF
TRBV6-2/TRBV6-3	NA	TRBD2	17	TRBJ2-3	TGTGCCAGCAGTTACCGTCTGGCGGGAGCCGACACAGATACGCAGTATTTT	CASSYRLAGADTDTQYF
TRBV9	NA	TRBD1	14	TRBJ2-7	TGTGCCAGCAGCGGTAGGGGGCGCTTGGACGAGCAGTACTTC	CASSGRGRLDEQYF
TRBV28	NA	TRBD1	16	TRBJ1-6	TGTGCCAGCGGATGGGGTGGCAGGGCCCAGGGGGGACCCCTCCACTTT	CASGWGGRAQGGPLHF
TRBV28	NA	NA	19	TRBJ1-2	TGTGCCAGCAGTTTTGGTGTGGCAGGGCACTCGCGGGGTGGCTATGGCTACACCTTC	CASSFGVAGHSRGGYGYTF